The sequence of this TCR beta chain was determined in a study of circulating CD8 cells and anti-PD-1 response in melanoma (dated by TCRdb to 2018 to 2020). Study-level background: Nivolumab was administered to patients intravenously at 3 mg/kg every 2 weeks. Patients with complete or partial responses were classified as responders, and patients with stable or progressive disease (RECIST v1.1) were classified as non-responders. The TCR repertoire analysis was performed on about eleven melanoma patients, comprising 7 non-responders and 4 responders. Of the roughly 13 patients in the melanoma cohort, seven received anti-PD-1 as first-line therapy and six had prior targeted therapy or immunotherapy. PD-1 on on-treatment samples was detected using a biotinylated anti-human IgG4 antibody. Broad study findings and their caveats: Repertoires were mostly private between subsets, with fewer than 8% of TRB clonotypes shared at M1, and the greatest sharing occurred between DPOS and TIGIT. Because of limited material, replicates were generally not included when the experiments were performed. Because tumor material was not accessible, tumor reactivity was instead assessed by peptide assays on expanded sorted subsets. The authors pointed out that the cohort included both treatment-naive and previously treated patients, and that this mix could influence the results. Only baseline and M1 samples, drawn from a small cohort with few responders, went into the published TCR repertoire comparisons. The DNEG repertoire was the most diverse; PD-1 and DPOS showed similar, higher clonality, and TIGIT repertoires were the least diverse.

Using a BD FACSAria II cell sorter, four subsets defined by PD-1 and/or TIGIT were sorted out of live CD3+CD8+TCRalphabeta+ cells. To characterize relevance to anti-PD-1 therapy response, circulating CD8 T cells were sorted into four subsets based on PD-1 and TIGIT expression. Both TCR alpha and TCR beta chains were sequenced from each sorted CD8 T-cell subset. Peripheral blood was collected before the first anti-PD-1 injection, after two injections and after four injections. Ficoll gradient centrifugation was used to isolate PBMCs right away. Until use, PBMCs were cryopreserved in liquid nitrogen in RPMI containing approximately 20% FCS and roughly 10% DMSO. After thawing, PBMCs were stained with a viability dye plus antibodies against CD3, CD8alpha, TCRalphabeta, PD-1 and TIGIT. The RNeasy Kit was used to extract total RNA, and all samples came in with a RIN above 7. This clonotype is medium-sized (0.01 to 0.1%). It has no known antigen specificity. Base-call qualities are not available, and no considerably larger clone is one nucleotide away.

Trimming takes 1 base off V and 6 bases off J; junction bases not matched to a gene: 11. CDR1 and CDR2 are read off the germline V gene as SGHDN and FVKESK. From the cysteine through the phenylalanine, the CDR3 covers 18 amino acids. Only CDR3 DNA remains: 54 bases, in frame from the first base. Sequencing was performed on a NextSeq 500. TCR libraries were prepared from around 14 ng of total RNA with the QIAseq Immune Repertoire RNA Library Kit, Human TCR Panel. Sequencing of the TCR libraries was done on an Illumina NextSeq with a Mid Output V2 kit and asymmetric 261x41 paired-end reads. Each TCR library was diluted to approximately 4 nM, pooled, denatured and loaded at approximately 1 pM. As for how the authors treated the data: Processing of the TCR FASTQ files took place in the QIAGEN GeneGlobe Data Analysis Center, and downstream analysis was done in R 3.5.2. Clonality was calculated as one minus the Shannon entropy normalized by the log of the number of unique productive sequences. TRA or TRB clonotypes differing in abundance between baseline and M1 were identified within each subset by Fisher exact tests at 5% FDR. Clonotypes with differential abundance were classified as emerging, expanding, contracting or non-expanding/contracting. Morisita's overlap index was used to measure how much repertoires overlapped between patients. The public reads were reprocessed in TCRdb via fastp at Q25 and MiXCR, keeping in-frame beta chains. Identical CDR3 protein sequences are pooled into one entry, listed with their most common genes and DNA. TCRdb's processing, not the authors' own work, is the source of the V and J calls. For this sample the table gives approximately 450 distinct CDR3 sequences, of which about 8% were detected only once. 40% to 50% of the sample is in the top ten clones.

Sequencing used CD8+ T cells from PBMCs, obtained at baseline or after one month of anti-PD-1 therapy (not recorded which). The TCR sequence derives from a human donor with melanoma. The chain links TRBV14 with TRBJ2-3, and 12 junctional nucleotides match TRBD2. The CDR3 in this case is CASSQGWGSGTSGDTQYF. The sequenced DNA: TGTGCCAGCAGCCAAGGATGGGGAAGCGGGACTAGCGGGGATACGCAGTATTTT.